Given below is one TCR beta chain in context. The clone's antigen remains unknown. Nothing much larger sits one base from this clone, and base qualities are not available. Library method: the immunoSEQ multiplex PCR assay. The multiplex PCR relied on a mix of 60 forward primers for TCR Vbeta segments and 13 reverse primers for TCR Jbeta segments. A multiplex PCR assay on genomic DNA amplified the CDR3 region of rearranged TCR beta genes. Amplified TCR beta libraries were sequenced as 87-base-pair reads on the Illumina HiSeq System. The authors' analysis ran thus. A later analysis tallied about 77 million unique TCR beta chains across the 666 repertoires, and some 10 million of those chains were shared by two or more donors. Raw reads were error-corrected and collapsed into unique sequences by a nearest-neighbor algorithm in which closely related sequences were merged to remove PCR and sequencing errors. CDR3 sequences were aligned to IMGT reference sequences to assign V, D and J gene segments. For a sequence to be retained, a match of at least six nucleotides to both a V gene segment and a J gene segment was required. Rearrangements were classified as productive when the CDR3 lacked stop codons and remained in frame with V and J, and all other rearrangements were classified as non-productive. Following IMGT convention, CDR3 was defined as the stretch from the second conserved V-encoded cysteine up to the conserved J-encoded phenylalanine. In an earlier analysis of approximately 500 of the donors, sequences lacking an unambiguous match to a single V gene segment were excluded. In an earlier analysis of around 600 of the donors, V segments were called functional above 56.7% productive rearrangements and were called segregating when the between-donor standard deviation exceeded 5%. A statistical classification framework was developed to diagnose cytomegalovirus status using the catalog of TCR beta chain sequences. In a later analysis, TCR nucleotide sequences were compared against IMGT/GENE-DB human TR gene sequences so that V and J genes could be assigned. In a later analysis, CDR3 sequences and most-parsimonious VDJ recombination scenarios were assigned using the TCRdist pipeline. In a later analysis, each TCR beta chain was defined by its CDR3 amino acid sequence together with its V-gene family, and reads lacking a unique V-gene family were excluded. To address suspected cross-contamination and a sequencing artifact, a later analysis removed approximately 600 highly shared, low-generation-probability nucleotide sequences. In a later analysis, a clonal expansion index was calculated for each public chain from normalized within-repertoire ranks of inferred template counts. In a later analysis, generation probabilities were computed using a VDJ recombination model fitted to out-of-frame rearrangements, and the results were checked against IGoR. In a later analysis, TCR-TCR, TCR-HLA and TCR-CMV co-occurrence was scored with hypergeometric tests, and a repertoire-size bias correction was applied to TCR pairs. To estimate false discovery rates, a later analysis permuted the HLA or CMV assignments 20 times. A later analysis grouped co-occurring TCRs with DBSCAN, adding TCRdist sequence similarity when clustering within HLA-allele-positive subsets. Repertoires with fewer than 30,000 or more than 120,000 public chains were left out of co-occurrence clustering, as were four to six repertoires with anomalous nucleotide sharing. The immuneACCESS repertoire file appears here via TCRdb, limited to in-frame rearrangements. These files lack a portion of the clones; in checked studies, under half of the deficit traces to unresolved V genes, and the cause of the others is not known. V, J and clone size are taken as reported in that table, and D and trimming were inferred from the DNA itself. Counted in this sample were 150,000 to 200,000 clones; roughly four fifths of them appeared once. The ten largest clones represent 0.95% to 1.1% of the sample.

This record belongs to a study of cytomegalovirus exposure and HLA in healthy donors (dated by TCRdb to 2015 to 2018). At the level of the whole study: In an earlier analysis of fewer than 750 of the donors, 276 Gb of sequence data and 95 million to 130 million unique TCR beta sequences from 180 million or so T cells were reported. The aim of the study was to test whether cataloging public T cell receptors could identify signatures of past pathogen exposure. Of the roughly 400 genotyped donors, 65% to 90% fell in the genetic ancestry cluster associated with self-reported Caucasian donors. The study combined high-throughput TCR immunosequencing, statistical association of individual TCRs with disease status, and machine learning to predict cytomegalovirus infection status. Every discovery cohort repertoire had been produced on one sequencing platform. In a later analysis, previously published TCR beta repertoires from about 670 donors were re-analyzed and high-resolution HLA genotyping was added so that TCR occurrence patterns could be studied. An earlier analysis of about 620 of the donors applied high-throughput TCR beta sequencing to assess whether each TCR beta V gene segment acted as functional or pseudogenic. In a later genetic analysis, genome-wide SNP genotypes for about three fifths of the 666 donors were used, and that subset was treated as a discovery cohort. Alongside the repertoire data, information on donor age, sex, ethnicity and CMV serostatus was compiled. Besides the first cohort of roughly 640 subjects, a separate validation cohort made up of 120 or so different subjects was used. In the later analysis, no new phenotypic data were used to find candidate immune exposures; instead, reliance was placed on TCR beta sequences and their occurrence across donors. The number of donors typed differed by locus, with roughly 620-630 for A, B, C, DRB1 and DQB1, 522 for DQA1, over 600 for DPA1, and roughly 450 for DPB1. A few DR-DQ haplotypes were treated as single units for association and clustering because of strong linkage in the cohort. Both class I and class II loci were covered by HLA typing, at four-digit resolution. Approximately 310 gigabases of sequencing data and approximately 80 million unique TCR sequences were included in an early release covering around 600 HLA-typed donors. The T cell repertoires of 670 or so subjects were profiled by immunosequencing and related to cytomegalovirus serostatus. Across around 400 genotyped donors of the cohort, an average of approximately 240,000 unique TCR beta nucleotide sequences per donor were sequenced, and 15% to 20% of those sequences were non-productive. What the work shows at the level of the full study, not this receptor alone: Presence/absence analyses assumed roughly uniform sequencing depth across donors, an assumption that may not hold. In a later genetic analysis, a missense DCLRE1C variant was associated with V-gene and J-gene trimming of TCR beta chains, and the association was replicated in an independent cohort. A further reported finding was that TCR beta sequences accurately predicted the HLA-A and HLA-B alleles for most subjects in the first cohort. Some IMGT-functional V segments, including TRBV6-2 and TRBV6-3, could not be distinguished by the 87-base-pair reads and were therefore excluded. The only immune exposure information available for the cohort was CMV serostatus. Linkage disequilibrium might explain the correlated functional status among segregating V segments, but an unknown experimental factor could not be ruled out. The study listed 150 to 200 TCR beta chains as associated with cytomegalovirus. Because counts were too low, roughly 17 rarely observed V segments, including chromosome 9 orphons, were left out of the earlier analysis of some 600 of the donors. Only TCR beta chains were sequenced in this cohort, and the absence of alpha or paired-chain data limited detectable features. A later analysis found that HLA-associated TCR beta chains were more clonally expanded and had lower generation probabilities than equally common non-associated chains. When HLA alleles, especially DR and DQ, strongly co-occurred, TCR associations were difficult to assign to individual alleles. In a later analysis, the rate of TCR association differed among HLA loci, with DRB1 alleles having the most associated TCRs and HLA-C alleles having the fewest. Because HLA typing was missing for some donors at each locus, association tests included only the typed subset. Broadly in line with IMGT annotations, most TCR beta V segments showed up in productive rearrangements about 87% or about 30% of the time in an earlier analysis of some 590 of the donors. In a later genetic analysis, fewer N-insertions in productive TCRs were reported among donors in an Asian-associated ancestry cluster than the approximately 670-donor mean. The sequencing pipeline was judged likely to have produced a cluster of highly shared sequence variants as a technical artifact. In a later analysis, several top co-occurrence clusters were reported to appear linked to parvovirus B19, influenza, CMV and Epstein-Barr virus. Most CMV-associated TCR beta chains appeared to be HLA-restricted in a later analysis, and the HLA associations seemed to be driven largely by CMV exposure. Most TCR sequences were observed very rarely across donors, whereas some public TCRs were present in many individuals. It was suggested by the authors that the approach could potentially be generalized to other disease states and immunological phenotypes. The classifier was reported to diagnose cytomegalovirus status with high specificity and sensitivity in both the original and validation cohorts. In vitro tests confirmed that three of the cytomegalovirus-associated TCR beta chains recognize cytomegalovirus antigens. Specific HLA alleles were associated with about 17,000 TCR beta sequences at a false discovery rate of 0.05 in a later analysis.

The cohort consisted of fewer than 700 healthy bone marrow donors. Cohort members were all nominally healthy when sampled, although unrecorded immune exposures were likely present. The donor was CMV seronegative and was included in the group of under 450 seronegative cohort members. A peripheral blood sample was collected from each donor, and TCR beta sequencing was performed on peripheral blood mononuclear cells. The Qiagen DNeasy Blood Extraction Kit was used to extract genomic DNA from the blood cell samples. V and J lose 1 base and 0 bases, and a span of 9 bases separates them. CDR1 MGHRA and CDR2 YSYEKL were looked up in the germline V gene. Counted from cysteine to phenylalanine, this CDR3 has 15 amino acids. Of all the DNA, just the CDR3 is kept, 45 bases in frame from base 1.

The sample consisted of PBMCs. Recombination linked TRBV4-1 to TRBJ1-2, with TRBD1 tentatively as D gene (6 bases match). This receptor was identified in a woman aged 40 to 55 in good health and CMV-seronegative. The bases read TGCGCCAGCAGCCAAGGGACAGCCGCTAACTATGGCTACACCTTC. Its translation is CASSQGTAANYGYTF.